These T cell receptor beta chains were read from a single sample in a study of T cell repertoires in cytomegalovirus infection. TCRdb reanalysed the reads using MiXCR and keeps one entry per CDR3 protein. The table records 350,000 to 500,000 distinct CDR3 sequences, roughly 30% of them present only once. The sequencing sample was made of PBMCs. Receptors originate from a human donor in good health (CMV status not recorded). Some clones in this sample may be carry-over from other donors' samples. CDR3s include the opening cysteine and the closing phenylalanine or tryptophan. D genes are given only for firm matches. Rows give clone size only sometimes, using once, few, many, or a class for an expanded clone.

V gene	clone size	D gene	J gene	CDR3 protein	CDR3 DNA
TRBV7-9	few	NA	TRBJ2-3	CASSSPAEQVDTQYF	TGTGCCAGCAGCTCACCAGCGGAGCAGGTAGATACGCAGTATTTT
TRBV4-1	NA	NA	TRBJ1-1	CASSVGLRMNTEAFF	TGCGCCAGCAGCGTTGGACTGCGCATGAACACTGAAGCTTTCTTT
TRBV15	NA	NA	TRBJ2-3	CATSRDERELSENTQYF	TGTGCCACCAGCAGAGATGAGAGGGAGTTATCGGAGAATACGCAGTATTTT
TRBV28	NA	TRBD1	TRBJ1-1	CASSPLDRDASEAFF	TGTGCCAGCAGCCCCCTGGACAGGGACGCAAGTGAAGCTTTCTTT
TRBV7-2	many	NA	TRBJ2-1	CASSLRAGSSYNEQFF	TGTGCCAGCAGCTTAAGGGCGGGAAGCTCCTACAATGAGCAGTTCTTC
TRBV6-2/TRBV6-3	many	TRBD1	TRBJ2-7	CASSRDSHYEQYF	TGTGCCAGCAGCCGGGACAGTCACTACGAGCAGTACTTC
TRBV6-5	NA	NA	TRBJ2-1	CASSPRHRAGADNEQFF	TGTGCCAGCAGCCCTAGGCATAGGGCAGGAGCCGACAATGAGCAGTTCTTC
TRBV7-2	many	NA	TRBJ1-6	CASSPSSGTYNSPLHF	TGTGCCAGCAGCCCGAGTTCGGGCACCTATAATTCACCCCTCCACTTT
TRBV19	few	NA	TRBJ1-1	CASSIQVATEAFF	TGTGCCAGTAGTATCCAGGTTGCCACTGAAGCTTTCTTT
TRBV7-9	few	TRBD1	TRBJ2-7	CASSLSTGVYYEQYF	TGTGCCAGCAGCTTATCGACAGGGGTCTACTACGAGCAGTACTTC
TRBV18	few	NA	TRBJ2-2	CASSVDGGELFF	TGTGCCAGCTCCGTGGATGGCGGGGAGCTGTTTTTT
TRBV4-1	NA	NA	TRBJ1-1	CASSQDGSANTEAFF	TGCGCCAGCAGCCAAGATGGATCAGCAAACACTGAAGCTTTCTTT
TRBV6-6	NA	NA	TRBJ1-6	CARRLDVGSPLHF	TGTGCCCGCAGGCTGGACGTAGGGTCACCCCTCCACTTT
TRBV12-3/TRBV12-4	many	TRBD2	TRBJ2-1	CASSPAGLAGYNEQFF	TGTGCCAGCAGTCCCGCGGGACTAGCGGGCTACAATGAGCAGTTCTTC
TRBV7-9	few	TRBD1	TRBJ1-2	CASSTSYPGTGGDGYTF	TGTGCCAGCAGCACCAGCTACCCCGGGACAGGGGGCGATGGCTACACCTTC
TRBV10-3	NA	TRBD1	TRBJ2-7	CAIRPDRAGYEQYF	TGTGCCATCAGGCCGGACAGGGCTGGGTACGAGCAGTACTTC
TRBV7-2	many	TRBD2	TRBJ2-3	CASSLGPLAGSTDTQYF	TGTGCCAGCAGCTTAGGACCACTAGCGGGGTCCACAGATACGCAGTATTTT
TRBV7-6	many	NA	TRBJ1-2	CASSPSQGYGYTF	TGTGCCAGCAGCCCATCACAGGGTTATGGCTACACCTTC
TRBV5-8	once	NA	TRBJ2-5	CASSWTRQETQYF	TGTGCCAGCAGCTGGACTCGCCAAGAGACCCAGTACTTC
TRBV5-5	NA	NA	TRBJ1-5	CASSLVMEGRQPQHF	TGTGCCAGCAGCTTGGTTATGGAGGGGAGGCAGCCCCAGCATTTT
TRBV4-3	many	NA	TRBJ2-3	CASSQDMSPTASDTQYF	TGCGCCAGCAGCCAAGATATGTCGCCGACGGCATCAGATACGCAGTATTTT
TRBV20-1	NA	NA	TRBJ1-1	CSAREYNTEAFF	TGCAGTGCTAGGGAATACAACACTGAAGCTTTCTTT
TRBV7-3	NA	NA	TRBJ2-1	CASSLTLLGQTSYNEQFF	TGTGCCAGCAGCTTAACCCTCCTAGGACAGACCTCCTACAATGAGCAGTTCTTC
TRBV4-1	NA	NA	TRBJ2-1	CASSQEYGAGRNEPFF	TGCGCCAGCAGCCAAGAATACGGGGCGGGCAGGAATGAGCCGTTCTTC
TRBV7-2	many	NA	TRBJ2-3	CASSTRDSGDTQYF	TGTGCCAGCAGCACCCGGGATAGCGGAGATACGCAGTATTTT
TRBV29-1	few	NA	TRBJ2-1	CSVTVSNEQFF	TGCAGCGTTACTGTGAGTAATGAGCAGTTCTTC
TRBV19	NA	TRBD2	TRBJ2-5	CASSGLAGLGGETQYF	TGTGCCAGTAGTGGACTAGCGGGGCTGGGGGGGGAGACCCAGTACTTC
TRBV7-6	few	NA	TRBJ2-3	CASSSRRDTDTQYF	TGTGCCAGCAGCAGCCGAAGGGACACAGATACGCAGTATTTT
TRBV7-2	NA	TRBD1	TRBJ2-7	CASSLEGRTGDYEQYF	TGTGCCAGCAGCTTAGAGGGGAGGACAGGGGACTACGAGCAGTACTTC
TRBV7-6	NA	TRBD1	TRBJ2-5	CASSAPGGRETQYF	TGTGCCAGCAGCGCCCCAGGGGGTAGAGAGACCCAGTACTTC
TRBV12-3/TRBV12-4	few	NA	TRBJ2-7	CASSLKPSYEQYF	TGTGCCAGCAGCCTGAAACCCTCCTACGAGCAGTACTTC
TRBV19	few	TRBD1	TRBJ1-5	CASSISGGRQPQHF	TGTGCCAGTAGTATATCAGGGGGCCGTCAGCCCCAGCATTTT
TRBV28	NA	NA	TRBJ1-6	CASSLIPTGARGLPLHF	TGTGCCAGCAGTTTAATTCCCACCGGGGCGAGAGGCTTACCCCTCCACTTT
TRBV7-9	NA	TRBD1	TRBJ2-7	CASSTSTGSYEQYF	TGTGCCAGCAGCACTTCGACAGGGTCCTACGAGCAGTACTTC
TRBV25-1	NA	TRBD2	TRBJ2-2	CASSEYASGASVGELFF	TGTGCCAGCAGTGAATATGCTAGCGGGGCGAGTGTCGGGGAGCTGTTTTTT
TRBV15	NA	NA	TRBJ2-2	CATSSRQTNTGELFF	TGTGCCACCTCTTCGAGGCAGACTAACACCGGGGAGCTGTTTTTT
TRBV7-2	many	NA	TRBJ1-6	CASSPTQRTYNSPLHF	TGTGCCAGCAGCCCGACACAGAGAACCTATAATTCACCCCTCCACTTT
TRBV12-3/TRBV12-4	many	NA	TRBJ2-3	CASSLRDGTDTQYF	TGTGCCAGCAGTTTGAGAGATGGAACAGATACGCAGTATTTT
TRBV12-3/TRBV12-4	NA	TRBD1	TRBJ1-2	CASRRPGQGGGYTF	TGTGCCAGCAGAAGACCGGGACAGGGTGGTGGCTACACCTTC
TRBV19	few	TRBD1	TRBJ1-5	CASREQGAWRNQPQHF	TGTGCCAGTCGAGAACAGGGGGCATGGAGAAATCAGCCCCAGCATTTT
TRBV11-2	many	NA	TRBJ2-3	CASSLVGGTTDTQYF	TGTGCCAGCAGCTTAGTCGGAGGAACCACAGATACGCAGTATTTT
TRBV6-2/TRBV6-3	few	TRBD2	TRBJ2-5	CASSQLPPGVAGIQETQYF	TGTGCCAGCAGCCAACTACCCCCAGGAGTAGCGGGGATACAAGAGACCCAGTACTTC
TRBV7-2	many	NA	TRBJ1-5	CASSLAGNIDNQPQHF	TGTGCCAGCAGCTTAGCGGGGAATATCGACAATCAGCCCCAGCATTTT
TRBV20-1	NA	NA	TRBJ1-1	CSAPLRPNTEAFF	TGCAGTGCTCCCCTAAGACCGAACACTGAAGCTTTCTTT
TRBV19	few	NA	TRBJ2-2	CASSMQQSGHTTGELFF	TGTGCCAGTAGTATGCAACAGTCGGGGCATACGACCGGGGAGCTGTTTTTT
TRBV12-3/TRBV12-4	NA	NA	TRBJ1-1	CASSFRPQRDTEAFF	TGTGCCAGCAGTTTCAGGCCCCAGCGGGACACTGAAGCTTTCTTT
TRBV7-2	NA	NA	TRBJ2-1	CASSFGPPSSSNEQFF	TGTGCCAGCAGCTTCGGGCCGCCAAGCTCCTCCAATGAGCAGTTCTTC
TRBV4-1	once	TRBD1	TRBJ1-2	CTSSQAQGQGNYGYTF	TGCACCAGCAGCCAAGCCCAGGGACAGGGGAACTATGGCTACACCTTC
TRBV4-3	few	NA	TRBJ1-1	CASSQGGRSVNTEAFF	TGCGCCAGCAGCCAAGGGGGGAGGAGCGTAAACACTGAAGCTTTCTTT
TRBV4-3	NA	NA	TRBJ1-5	CASSQDIAGQPQHF	TGCGCCAGCAGCCAAGATATTGCGGGACAGCCCCAGCATTTT
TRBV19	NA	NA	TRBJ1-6	CASNKSSYNSPLHF	TGTGCCAGTAACAAGAGCTCCTATAATTCACCCCTCCACTTT
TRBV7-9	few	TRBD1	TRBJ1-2	CASSPKDREIGYGYTF	TGTGCCAGCAGCCCCAAAGACAGGGAGATTGGCTATGGCTACACCTTC
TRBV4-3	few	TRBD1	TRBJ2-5	CASAIGWTGEETQYF	TGCGCCAGCGCCATCGGGTGGACAGGAGAAGAGACCCAGTACTTC
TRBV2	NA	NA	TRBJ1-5	CASSEDSQSNQPQNF	TGTGCCAGCAGTGAAGACAGTCAGAGCAATCAGCCCCAGAATTTT
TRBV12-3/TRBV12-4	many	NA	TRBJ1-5	CASSRRGSNQPQHF	TGTGCCAGCAGTCGCAGGGGAAGCAATCAGCCCCAGCATTTT
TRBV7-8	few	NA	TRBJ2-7	CASSLERGAAYEQYF	TGTGCCAGCAGCCTCGAAAGGGGGGCCGCCTACGAGCAGTACTTC
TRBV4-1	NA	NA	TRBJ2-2	CASCQGRGLNTGELFF	TGCGCCAGCTGCCAAGGGAGGGGGCTAAACACCGGGGAGCTGTTTTTT
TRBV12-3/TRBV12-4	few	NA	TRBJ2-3	CASSLGGGLGDTQYF	TGTGCCAGCAGTTTAGGGGGGGGGCTAGGGGATACGCAGTATTTT
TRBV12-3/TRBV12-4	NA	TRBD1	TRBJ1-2	CASSLRDRWLTNYGYTF	TGTGCCAGCAGCCTCCGGGACAGGTGGCTTACTAACTATGGCTACACCTTC
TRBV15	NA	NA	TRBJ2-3	CATSRDVGGDTQYF	TGTGCCACCAGCAGAGATGTGGGGGGAGATACGCAGTATTTT